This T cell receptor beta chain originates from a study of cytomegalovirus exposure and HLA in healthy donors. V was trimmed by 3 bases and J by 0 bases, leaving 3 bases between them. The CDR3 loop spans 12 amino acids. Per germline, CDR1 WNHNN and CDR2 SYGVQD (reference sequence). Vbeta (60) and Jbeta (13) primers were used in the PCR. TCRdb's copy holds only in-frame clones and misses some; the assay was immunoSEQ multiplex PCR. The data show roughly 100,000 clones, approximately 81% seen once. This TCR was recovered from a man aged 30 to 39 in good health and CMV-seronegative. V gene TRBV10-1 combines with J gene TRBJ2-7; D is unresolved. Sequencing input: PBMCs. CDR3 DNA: TGCGCCAGCAGTGACAGCTCCTACGAGCAGTACTTC. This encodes CASSDSSYEQYF.